This passage covers 14 T cell receptor beta chains from one sample sequenced in a study of neoadjuvant anti-PD-1 for oral cavity cancer. The assay was immunoSEQ multiplex PCR, and TCRdb's table has in-frame clones only and misses some. The repertoire consists of roughly 18,000 clones, with approximately 79% occurring once and the leading ten covering 2.5% to 3%. This specimen was PBMCs, taken before nivolumab (anti-PD-1) treatment. The source is a person between 40 and 85 years old with oral cavity squamous cell carcinoma.

The chain is built from TRBV29-1 and TRBJ2-3, with 8 bases aligning to TRBD1. CDR3 size: 13 residues. The V gene end was trimmed by 7 bases and the J gene end by 2 bases; junction bases not matched to a gene: 5. Germline CDR1 and CDR2: SQVTM and ANQGSEA. Here the CDR3 reads CSADRGHTDTQYF. In DNA form, the CDR3 reads TGCAGCGCTGACAGGGGTCACACAGATACGCAGTATTTT.

In its sample, this clone was seen a few times. The rearrangement joins TRBV7-9 to TRBJ2-7; TRBD2 matches 11 bases. The CDR3 has 15 amino acids. The germline V gene has CDR1 SEHNR and CDR2 FQNEAQ (reference sequence). V lost 2 bases and J lost 1; bases outside the gene matches: 1. The CDR3 bases are TGTGCCAGCAGCTTAACTAGCGGGAGATCCTACGAGCAGTACTTC. Protein product: CASSLTSGRSYEQYF.

V and J are TRBV6-5 and TRBJ1-2; 9 nucleotides align to TRBD1. CDR1 is MNHEY, CDR2 SVGAGI, per germline. Trimming took 6 bases from V and 5 from J; bases not matched to a gene: 7. The CDR3 spans 14 residues. CDR3 region: CASSLRTGDYGYTF. As DNA, the CDR3 is TGTGCCAGCAGCCTTAGGACAGGGGATTATGGCTACACCTTC.

This clone turned up a few times. CDR3: CASSPLYEQYF. The CDR3 region has the DNA TGTGCCAGCAGCCCACTTTACGAGCAGTACTTC. V gene TRBV7-9 combines with J gene TRBJ2-7; no definite D call. V was cut by 5 bases and J by 4 bases, with 6 bases left in between. The CDR3 consists of 11 residues. CDR1 is SEHNR, CDR2 FQNEAQ, per germline (reference sequence).

This clone came up once. This sample includes further DNA sequences coding for the same CDR3. This chain uses TRBV19 with TRBJ2-3, with 8 bases lining up with TRBD1. With 0 bases clipped from V and 0 bases from J, the junction kept 2 bases outside the gene matches. Per the germline V gene, CDR1 is LNHDA and CDR2 is SQIVND (reference sequence). CDR3 length: 16 amino acids. The CDR3 DNA reads TGTGCCAGTAGTATAGATGGGACAGGTAGCACAGATACGCAGTATTTT. This gives the protein CASSIDGTGSTDTQYF.

The rearrangement uses TRBV7-6 and TRBJ1-3; 7 bases map to TRBD1. CDR3 size: 15 residues. CDR1 is SGHVS, CDR2 FNYEAQ, per germline. Unmatched junction bases numbered 1, after V lost 2 bases and J lost 0 bases. Here the CDR3 reads CASSLQGGSGNTIYF. The DNA for the CDR3 is TGTGCCAGCAGCTTACAGGGGGGCTCTGGAAACACCATATATTTT.

The chain links TRBV6-5 to TRBJ2-7; TRBD1 is a possible D gene (5 bases). V was clipped by 3 bases and J by 3 bases, with 12 bases between them. CDR1 and CDR2 from the germline V gene are MNHEY and SVGAGI. This CDR3 has 14 residues. CDR3 DNA sequence: TGTGCCAGCAGTTATCAGGGCAAAGGCTACGAGCAGTACTTC. It yields the protein CASSYQGKGYEQYF.

The rearrangement joins TRBV10-3 to TRBJ1-1; D is unclear. The CDR3 loop spans 14 amino acids. Germline V CDR1 and CDR2: ENHRY, SYGVKD. With 3 bases removed from V and 3 bases from J, the gap between germline ends came to 11 bases. CDR3 loop: CAISDWGRDTEAFF. The CDR3 coding sequence is TGTGCCATCAGTGATTGGGGAAGAGACACTGAAGCTTTCTTT.

The chain combines TRBV20-1 with TRBJ2-7; D tentatively reads TRBD1 or TRBD2 (6 bases each). Germline CDR1 and CDR2: DFQATT and SNEGSKA (reference sequence). V shed 3 bases and J shed 9 bases, with 12 bases lying between them. This CDR3 is built from 11 residues. The CDR3 reads CSARVQGGQYF. For the CDR3, the DNA is TGCAGTGCTAGGGTACAGGGAGGGCAGTACTTC.

The chain uses TRBV2 and TRBJ2-4, with a possible D match to TRBD2 (6 bases). The CDR3 has 13 residues. Germline CDR1 reads SNHLY; CDR2 reads FYNNEI. V shed 6 bases and J shed 6 bases, with 12 bases lying between them. Written as DNA, the CDR3 is TGTGCCAGCAGCGATCTGGGGGGAAACATTCAGTACTTC. Amino acids: CASSDLGGNIQYF. Full variable domain (remainder filled in from reference TRBV2 and TRBJ2-4): EPEVTQTPSHQVTQMGQEVILRCVPISNHLYFYWYRQILGQKVEFLVSFYNNEISEKSEIFDDQFSVERPDGSNFTLKIRSTKLEDSAMYFCASSDLGGNIQYFGAGTRLSVL.

About this clone itself: Distinct nucleotide sequences in the sample also encode this CDR3. The genes are TRBV30 and TRBJ1-1; D is perhaps TRBD1 (5 bases). CDR1 is GTSNPN and CDR2 is SVGIG in the germline V gene (reference sequence). V was cut by 1 base and J by 2 bases, with 8 bases left in between. The CDR3 contains 13 residues. Here the CDR3 DNA reads TGTGCCTGGAGTGGACAGCCTAACACTGAAGCTTTCTTT. Protein: CAWSGQPNTEAFF.

The chain employs TRBV5-1 and TRBJ2-2; 9 positions agree with TRBD2. The CDR3 is made up of 17 amino acids. Per the germline V gene, CDR1 is SGHRS and CDR2 is YFSETQ. V was clipped by 4 bases and J by 6 bases; unmatched bases: 13. CDR3 coding DNA: TGCGCCAGCAGCATAGGACTAGCGCCCATAGCGGCCGGGGAGCTGTTTTTT. Amino acid sequence: CASSIGLAPIAAGELFF.

The V and J genes are TRBV7-9 and TRBJ1-4; unclear D gene. The CDR3 spans 14 residues. Per germline, CDR1 SEHNR and CDR2 FQNEAQ (reference sequence). Trimming cost V 3 bases and J 1 base, with 6 bases left between them. CDR3 coding DNA: TGTGCCAGCAGCTTTAGTGGAACTAATGAAAAACTGTTTTTT. Its translation: CASSFSGTNEKLFF.

The chain combines TRBV7-9 with TRBJ1-1, with 7 bases identical to TRBD1. Germline-derived CDR1 and CDR2 are SEHNR and FQNEAQ (reference sequence). The CDR3 has 13 residues. Trimming at V came to 5 bases and at J to 6 bases, leaving 6 bases not matched to a gene. In DNA form, the CDR3 reads TGTGCCAGCAGCCTTGGGACAGAAGCTGAAGCTTTCTTT. Translation gives CASSLGTEAEAFF. The full variable domain, its missing parts supplied by reference TRBV7-9 and TRBJ1-1, is DTGVSQNPRHKITKRGQNVTFRCDPISEHNRLYWYRQTLGQGPEFLTYFQNEAQLEKSRLLSDRFSAERPKGSFSTLEIQRTEQGDSAMYLCASSLGTEAEAFFGQGTRLTVV.